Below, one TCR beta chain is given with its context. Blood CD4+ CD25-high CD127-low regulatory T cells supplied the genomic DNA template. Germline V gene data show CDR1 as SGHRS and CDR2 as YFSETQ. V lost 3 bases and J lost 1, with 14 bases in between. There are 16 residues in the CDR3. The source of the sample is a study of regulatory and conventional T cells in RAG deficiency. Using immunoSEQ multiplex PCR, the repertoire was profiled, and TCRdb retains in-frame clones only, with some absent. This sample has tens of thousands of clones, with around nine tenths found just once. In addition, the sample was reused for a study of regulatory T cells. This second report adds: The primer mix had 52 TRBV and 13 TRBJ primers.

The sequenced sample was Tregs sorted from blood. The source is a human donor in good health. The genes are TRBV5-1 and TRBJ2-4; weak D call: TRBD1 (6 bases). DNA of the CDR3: TGCGCCAGCAGCTCCGGGACACCGCTGGCCAAAAACATTCAGTACTTC. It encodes CASSSGTPLAKNIQYF.